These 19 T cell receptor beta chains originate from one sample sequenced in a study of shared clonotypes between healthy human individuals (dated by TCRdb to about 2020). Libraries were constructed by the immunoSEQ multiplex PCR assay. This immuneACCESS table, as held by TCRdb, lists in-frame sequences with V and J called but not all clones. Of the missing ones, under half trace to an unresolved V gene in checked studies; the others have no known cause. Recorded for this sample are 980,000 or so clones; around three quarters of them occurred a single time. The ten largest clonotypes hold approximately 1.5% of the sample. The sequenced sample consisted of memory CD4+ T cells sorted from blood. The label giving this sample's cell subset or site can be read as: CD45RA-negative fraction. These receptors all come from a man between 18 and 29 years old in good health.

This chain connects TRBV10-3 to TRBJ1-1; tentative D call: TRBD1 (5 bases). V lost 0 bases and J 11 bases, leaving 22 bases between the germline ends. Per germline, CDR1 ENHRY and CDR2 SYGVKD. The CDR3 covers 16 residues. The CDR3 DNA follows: TGTGCCATCAGTGAGTCGATTTCATCCAGGGTCACAAGGGCTTTCTTT. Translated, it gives CAISESISSRVTRAFF.

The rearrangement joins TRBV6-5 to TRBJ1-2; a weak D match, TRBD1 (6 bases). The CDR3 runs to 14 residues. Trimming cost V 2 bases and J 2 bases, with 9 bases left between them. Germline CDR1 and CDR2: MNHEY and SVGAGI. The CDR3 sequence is CASSYRDRNYGYTF. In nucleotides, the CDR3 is TGTGCCAGCAGTTACAGAGACAGGAACTATGGCTACACCTTC.

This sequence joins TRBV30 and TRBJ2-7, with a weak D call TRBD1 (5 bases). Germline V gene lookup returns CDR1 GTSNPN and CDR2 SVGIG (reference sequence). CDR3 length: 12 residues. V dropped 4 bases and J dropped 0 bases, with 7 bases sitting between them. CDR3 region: CAWTGNSYEQYF. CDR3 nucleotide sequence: TGTGCCTGGACAGGGAACTCCTACGAGCAGTACTTC.

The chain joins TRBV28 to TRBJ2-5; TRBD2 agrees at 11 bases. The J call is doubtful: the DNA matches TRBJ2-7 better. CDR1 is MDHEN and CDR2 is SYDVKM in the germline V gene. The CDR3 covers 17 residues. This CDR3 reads CASSFHPSGGTTYEQYF. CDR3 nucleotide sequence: TGTGCCAGCAGTTTTCATCCTAGCGGGGGGACCACCTACGAGCAGTACTTC.

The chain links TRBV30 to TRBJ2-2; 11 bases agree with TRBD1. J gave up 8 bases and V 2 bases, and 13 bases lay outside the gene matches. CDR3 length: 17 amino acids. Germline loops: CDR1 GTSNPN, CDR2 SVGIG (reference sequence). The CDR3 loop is CAWSSKGWTGGRGELFF. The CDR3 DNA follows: TGTGCCTGGAGTTCAAAAGGCTGGACAGGGGGCCGGGGGGAGCTGTTTTTT.

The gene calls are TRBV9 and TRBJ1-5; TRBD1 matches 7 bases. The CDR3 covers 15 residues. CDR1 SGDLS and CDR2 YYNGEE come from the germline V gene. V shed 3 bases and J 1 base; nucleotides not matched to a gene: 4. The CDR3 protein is CASSEEGASNQPQHF. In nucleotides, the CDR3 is TGTGCCAGCAGCGAAGAGGGGGCAAGCAATCAGCCCCAGCATTTT.

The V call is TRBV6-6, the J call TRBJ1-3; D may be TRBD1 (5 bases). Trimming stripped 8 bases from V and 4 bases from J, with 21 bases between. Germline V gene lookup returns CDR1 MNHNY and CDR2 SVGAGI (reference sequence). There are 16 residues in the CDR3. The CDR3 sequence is CASLYSAGGSGNTIYF. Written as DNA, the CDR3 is TGTGCCAGCCTATACTCAGCCGGGGGGTCGGGAAACACCATATATTTT.

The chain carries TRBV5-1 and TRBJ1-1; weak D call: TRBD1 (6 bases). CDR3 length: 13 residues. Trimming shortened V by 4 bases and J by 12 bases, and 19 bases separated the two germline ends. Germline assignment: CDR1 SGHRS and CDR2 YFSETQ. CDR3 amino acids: CASSHTTGSASFF. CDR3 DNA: TGCGCCAGCAGCCATACTACAGGGTCTGCGTCTTTCTTT.

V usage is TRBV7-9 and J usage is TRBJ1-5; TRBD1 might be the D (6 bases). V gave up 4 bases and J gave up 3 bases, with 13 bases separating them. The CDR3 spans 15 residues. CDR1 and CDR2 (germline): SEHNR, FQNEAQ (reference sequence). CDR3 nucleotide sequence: TGTGCCAGCAGCTCGGAGGGGGGGTACAATCAGCCCCAGCATTTT. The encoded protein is CASSSEGGYNQPQHF.

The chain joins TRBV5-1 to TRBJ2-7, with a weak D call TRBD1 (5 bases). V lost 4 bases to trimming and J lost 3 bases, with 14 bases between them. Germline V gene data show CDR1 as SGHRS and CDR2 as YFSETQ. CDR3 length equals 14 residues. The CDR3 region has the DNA TGCGCCAGCAGCCCCGGACAAAAAGTCTACGAGCAGTACTTC. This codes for CASSPGQKVYEQYF.

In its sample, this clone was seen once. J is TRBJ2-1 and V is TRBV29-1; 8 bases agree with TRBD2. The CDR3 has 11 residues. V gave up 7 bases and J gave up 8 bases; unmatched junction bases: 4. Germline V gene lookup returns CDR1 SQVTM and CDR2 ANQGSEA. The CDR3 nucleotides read TGCAGCGCCGGGGGGGATGATGAGCAGTTCTTC. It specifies CSAGGDDEQFF.

The CDR3 is CASSLAPRGGTTGELFF. The CDR3 region has the DNA TGTGCCAGCAGCTTGGCCCCGAGAGGGGGGACCACCGGGGAGCTGTTTTTT. This chain links TRBV5-8 with TRBJ2-2; D is tentatively TRBD1 or TRBD2 (6 bases each). The V end was cut by 0 bases, the J end by 4 bases, with 16 bases between. The V gene's germline CDR1 is SGHTS and CDR2 YDEGEE. CDR3 length: 17 amino acids.

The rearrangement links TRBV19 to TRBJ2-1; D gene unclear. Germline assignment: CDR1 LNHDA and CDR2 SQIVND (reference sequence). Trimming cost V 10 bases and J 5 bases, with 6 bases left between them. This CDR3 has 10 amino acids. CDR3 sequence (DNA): TGTGCCACAAAGAACAATGAGCAGTTCTTC. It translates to CATKNNEQFF.

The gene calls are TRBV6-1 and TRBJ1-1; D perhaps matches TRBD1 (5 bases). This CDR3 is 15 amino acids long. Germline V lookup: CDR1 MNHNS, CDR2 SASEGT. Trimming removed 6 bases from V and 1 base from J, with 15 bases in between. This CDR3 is CASRPTATSNTEAFF. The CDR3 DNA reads TGTGCCAGCAGACCGACAGCAACCTCGAACACTGAAGCTTTCTTT.

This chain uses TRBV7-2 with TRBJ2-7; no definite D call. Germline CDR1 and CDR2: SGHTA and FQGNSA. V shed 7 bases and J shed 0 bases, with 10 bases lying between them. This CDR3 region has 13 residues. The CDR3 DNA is TGTGCCAGCACCCAACCCGCCTCCTACGAGCAGTACTTC. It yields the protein CASTQPASYEQYF.

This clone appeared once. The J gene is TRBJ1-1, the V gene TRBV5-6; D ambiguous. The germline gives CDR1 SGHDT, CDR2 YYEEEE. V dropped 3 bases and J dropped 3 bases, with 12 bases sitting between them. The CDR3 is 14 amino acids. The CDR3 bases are TGTGCCAGCAGCTACGACCTTTCCGACACTGAAGCTTTCTTT. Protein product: CASSYDLSDTEAFF.

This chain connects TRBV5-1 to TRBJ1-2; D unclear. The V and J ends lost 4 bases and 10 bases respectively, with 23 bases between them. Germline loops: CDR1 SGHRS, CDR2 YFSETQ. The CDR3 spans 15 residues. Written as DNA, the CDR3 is TGCGCCAGCAGCACCGGCCGTTATAATGCTTTGGACTACACCTTC. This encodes CASSTGRYNALDYTF.

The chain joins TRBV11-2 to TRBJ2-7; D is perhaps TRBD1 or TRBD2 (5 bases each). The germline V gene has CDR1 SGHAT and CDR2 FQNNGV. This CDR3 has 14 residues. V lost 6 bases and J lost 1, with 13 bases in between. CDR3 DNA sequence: TGTGCCAGCAGGCCCGGGACGCTGTCCTACGAGCAGTACTTC. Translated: CASRPGTLSYEQYF.

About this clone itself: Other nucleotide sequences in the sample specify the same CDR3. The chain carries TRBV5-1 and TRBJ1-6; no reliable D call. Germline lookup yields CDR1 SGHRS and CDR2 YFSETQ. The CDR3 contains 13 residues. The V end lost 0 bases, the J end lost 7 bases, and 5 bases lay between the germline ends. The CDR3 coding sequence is TGCGCCAGCAGCTTGGCGGGAAATTCACCCCTCCACTTT. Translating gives CASSLAGNSPLHF.